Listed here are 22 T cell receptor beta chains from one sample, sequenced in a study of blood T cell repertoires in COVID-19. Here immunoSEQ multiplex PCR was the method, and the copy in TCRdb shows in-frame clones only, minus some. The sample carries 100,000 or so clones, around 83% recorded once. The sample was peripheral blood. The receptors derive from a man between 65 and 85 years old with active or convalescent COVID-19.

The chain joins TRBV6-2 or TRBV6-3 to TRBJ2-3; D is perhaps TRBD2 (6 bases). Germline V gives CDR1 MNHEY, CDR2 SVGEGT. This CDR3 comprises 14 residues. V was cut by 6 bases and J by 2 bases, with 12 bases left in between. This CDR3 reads CASSRRENTDTQYF. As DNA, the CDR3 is TGTGCCAGCAGCCGACGGGAGAACACAGATACGCAGTATTTT.

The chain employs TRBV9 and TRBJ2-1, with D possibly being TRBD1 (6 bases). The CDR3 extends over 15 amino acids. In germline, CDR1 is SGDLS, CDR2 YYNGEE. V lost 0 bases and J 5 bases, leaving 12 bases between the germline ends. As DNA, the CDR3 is TGTGCCAGCAGCGTAGGGGGGCTGAGGGACAATGAGCAGTTCTTC. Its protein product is CASSVGGLRDNEQFF.

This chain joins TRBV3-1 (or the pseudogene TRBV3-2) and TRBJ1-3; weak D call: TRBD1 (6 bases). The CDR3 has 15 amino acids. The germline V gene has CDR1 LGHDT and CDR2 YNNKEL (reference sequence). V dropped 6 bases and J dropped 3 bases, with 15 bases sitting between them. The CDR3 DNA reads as TGTGCCAGCAGTCTGGGGGCTGGGAGTGGAAACACCATATATTTT. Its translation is CASSLGAGSGNTIYF.

The CDR3 nucleotides are TGTGCCAGCAAGGGGGGGAACAGCAATCAGCCCCAGCATTTT. Translated: CASKGGNSNQPQHF. V is TRBV2 and J is TRBJ1-5; possibly TRBD1 for D (6 bases). The germline V gene encodes CDR1 SNHLY and CDR2 FYNNEI. The CDR3 extends over 14 amino acids. Trimming stripped 7 bases from V and 1 base from J, with 11 bases between.

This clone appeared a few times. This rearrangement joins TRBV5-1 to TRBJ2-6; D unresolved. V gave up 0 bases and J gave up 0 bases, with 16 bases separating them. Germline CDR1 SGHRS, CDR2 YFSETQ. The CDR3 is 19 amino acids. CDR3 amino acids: CASSLAGSLQTSGANVLTF. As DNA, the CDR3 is TGCGCCAGCAGCTTGGCAGGCAGCCTCCAGACCTCTGGGGCCAACGTCCTGACTTTC.

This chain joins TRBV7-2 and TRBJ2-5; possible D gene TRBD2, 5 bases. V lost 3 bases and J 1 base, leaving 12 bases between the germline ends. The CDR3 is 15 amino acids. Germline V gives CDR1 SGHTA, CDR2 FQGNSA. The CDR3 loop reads CASSFNGLPQETQYF. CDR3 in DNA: TGTGCCAGCAGCTTCAACGGACTCCCCCAAGAGACCCAGTACTTC.

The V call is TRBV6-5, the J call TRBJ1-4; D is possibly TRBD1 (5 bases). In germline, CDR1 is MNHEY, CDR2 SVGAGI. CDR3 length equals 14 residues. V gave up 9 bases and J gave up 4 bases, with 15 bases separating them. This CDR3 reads CASLIPGGNEKLFF. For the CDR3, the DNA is TGTGCCAGTTTGATACCCGGGGGTAATGAAAAACTGTTTTTT.

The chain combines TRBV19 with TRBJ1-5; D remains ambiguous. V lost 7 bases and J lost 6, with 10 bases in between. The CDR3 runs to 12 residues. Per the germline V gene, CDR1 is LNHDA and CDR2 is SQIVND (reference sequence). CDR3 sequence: CASKIGSQPQHF. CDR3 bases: TGTGCCAGTAAGATAGGGAGTCAGCCCCAGCATTTT.

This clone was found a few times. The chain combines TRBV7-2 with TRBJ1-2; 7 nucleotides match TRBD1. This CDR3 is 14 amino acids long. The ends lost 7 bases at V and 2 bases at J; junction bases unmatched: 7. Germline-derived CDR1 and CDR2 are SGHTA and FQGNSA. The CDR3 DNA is TGTGCCAGCACCCTATCAGGGGGGAACTATGGCTACACCTTC. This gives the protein CASTLSGGNYGYTF.

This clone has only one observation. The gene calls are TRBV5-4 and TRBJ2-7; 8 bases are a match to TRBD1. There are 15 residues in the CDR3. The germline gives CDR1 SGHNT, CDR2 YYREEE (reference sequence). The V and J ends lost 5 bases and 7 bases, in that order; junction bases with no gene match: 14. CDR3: CASSQFDRGAQEQYF. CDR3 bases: TGTGCCAGCAGTCAATTCGACAGGGGAGCGCAAGAGCAGTACTTC.

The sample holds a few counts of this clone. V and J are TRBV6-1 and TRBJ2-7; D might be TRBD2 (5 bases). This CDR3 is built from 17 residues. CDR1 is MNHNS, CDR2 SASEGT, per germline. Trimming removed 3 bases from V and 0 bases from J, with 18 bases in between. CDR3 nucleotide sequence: TGTGCCAGCAGTGACCCTGCCCGGGGTGTCAGCTCCTACGAGCAGTACTTC. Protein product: CASSDPARGVSSYEQYF.

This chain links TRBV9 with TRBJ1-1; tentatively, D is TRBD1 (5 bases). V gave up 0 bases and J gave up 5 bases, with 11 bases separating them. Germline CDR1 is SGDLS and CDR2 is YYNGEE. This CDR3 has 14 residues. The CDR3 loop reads CASSVGQGWTEAFF. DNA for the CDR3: TGTGCCAGCAGCGTAGGCCAGGGTTGGACTGAAGCTTTCTTT. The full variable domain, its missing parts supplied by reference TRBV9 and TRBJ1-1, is DSGVTQTPKHLITATGQRVTLRCSPRSGDLSVYWYQQSLDQGLQFLIQYYNGEERAKGNILERFSAQQFPDLHSELNLSSLELGDSALYFCASSVGQGWTEAFFGQGTRLTVV.

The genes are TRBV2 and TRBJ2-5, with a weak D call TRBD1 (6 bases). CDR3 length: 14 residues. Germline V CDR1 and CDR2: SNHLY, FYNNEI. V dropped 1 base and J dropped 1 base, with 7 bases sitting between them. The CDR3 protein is CASSEGGPQETQYF. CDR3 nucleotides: TGTGCCAGCAGTGAAGGGGGGCCCCAAGAGACCCAGTACTTC. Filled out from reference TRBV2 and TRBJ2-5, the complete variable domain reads EPEVTQTPSHQVTQMGQEVILRCVPISNHLYFYWYRQILGQKVEFLVSFYNNEISEKSEIFDDQFSVERPDGSNFTLKIRSTKLEDSAMYFCASSEGGPQETQYFGPGTRLLVL.

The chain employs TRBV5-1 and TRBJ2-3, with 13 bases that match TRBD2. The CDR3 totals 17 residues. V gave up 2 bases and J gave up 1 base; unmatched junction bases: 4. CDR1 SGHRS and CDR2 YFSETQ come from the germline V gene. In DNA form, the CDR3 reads TGCGCCAGCAGCTTAACTAGCGGGGGGGCCGGCACAGATACGCAGTATTTT. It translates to CASSLTSGGAGTDTQYF. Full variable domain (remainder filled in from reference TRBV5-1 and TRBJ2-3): KAGVTQTPRYLIKTRGQQVTLSCSPISGHRSVSWYQQTPGQGLQFLFEYFSETQRNKGNFPGRFSGRQFSNSRSEMNVSTLELGDSALYLCASSLTSGGAGTDTQYFGPGTRLTVL.

The CDR3 is CASSPIRQDALNGYTF. CDR3 DNA: TGTGCCAGCTCACCGATTAGACAGGATGCACTTAATGGCTACACCTTC. The V and J genes are TRBV18 and TRBJ1-2; tentative D call: TRBD1 (6 bases). CDR3 length equals 16 residues. Deletions cut 3 bases from V and 6 bases from J, with 20 bases between. Germline V lookup: CDR1 KGHSH, CDR2 LQKENI.

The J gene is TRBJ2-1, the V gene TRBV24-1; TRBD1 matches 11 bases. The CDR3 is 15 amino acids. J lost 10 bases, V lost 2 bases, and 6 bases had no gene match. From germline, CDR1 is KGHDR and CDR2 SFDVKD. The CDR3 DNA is TGTGCCACCAGTGATTCGGGACAGGGGGTTGGCGAGCAGTTCTTC. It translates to CATSDSGQGVGEQFF.

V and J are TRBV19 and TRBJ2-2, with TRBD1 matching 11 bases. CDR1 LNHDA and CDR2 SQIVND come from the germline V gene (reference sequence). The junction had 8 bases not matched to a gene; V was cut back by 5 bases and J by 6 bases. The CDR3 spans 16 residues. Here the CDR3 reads CASSSRTGGASGELFF. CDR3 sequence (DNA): TGTGCCAGTAGTTCCCGGACAGGGGGCGCATCCGGGGAGCTGTTTTTT.

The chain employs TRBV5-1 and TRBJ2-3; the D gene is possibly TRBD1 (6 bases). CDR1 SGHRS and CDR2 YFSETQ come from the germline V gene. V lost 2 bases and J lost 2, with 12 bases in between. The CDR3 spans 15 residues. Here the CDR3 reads CASSLQGVSTDTQYF. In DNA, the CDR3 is TGCGCCAGCAGCTTACAGGGTGTTTCCACAGATACGCAGTATTTT.

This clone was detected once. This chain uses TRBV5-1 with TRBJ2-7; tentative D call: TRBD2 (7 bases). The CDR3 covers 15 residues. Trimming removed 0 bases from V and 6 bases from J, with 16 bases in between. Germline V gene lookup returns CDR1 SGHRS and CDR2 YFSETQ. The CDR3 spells CASSLGGGAGGEQYF. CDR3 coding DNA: TGCGCCAGCAGCTTGGGCGGGGGCGCGGGCGGCGAGCAGTACTTC.

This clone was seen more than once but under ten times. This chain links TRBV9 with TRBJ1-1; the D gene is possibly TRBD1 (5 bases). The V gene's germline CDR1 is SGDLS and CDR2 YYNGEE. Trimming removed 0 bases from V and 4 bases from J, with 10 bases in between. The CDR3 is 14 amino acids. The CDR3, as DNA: TGTGCCAGCAGCGTAGGGCGGGGGGGCACTGAAGCTTTCTTT. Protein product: CASSVGRGGTEAFF.

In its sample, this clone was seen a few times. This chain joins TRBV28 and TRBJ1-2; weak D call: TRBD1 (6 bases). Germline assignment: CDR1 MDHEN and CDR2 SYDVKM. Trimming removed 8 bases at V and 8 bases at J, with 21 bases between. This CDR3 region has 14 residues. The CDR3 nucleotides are TGTGCCAGCGCTACCCAGAGCGGGGGCCTGGGCTACACCTTC. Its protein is CASATQSGGLGYTF.

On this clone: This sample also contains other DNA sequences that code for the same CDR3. This CDR3 is CATSDTGTGKTGELFF. As DNA, the CDR3 is TGTGCCACCAGTGATACCGGGACAGGGAAGACCGGGGAGCTGTTTTTT. The gene calls are TRBV24-1 and TRBJ2-2, with TRBD1 matching 9 bases. CDR1 is KGHDR, CDR2 SFDVKD, per germline. The V segment lost 3 bases and the J segment 5 bases; nucleotides outside the gene matches: 6. This CDR3 has 16 residues.